This TCR beta chain comes out of a study of T cell repertoires in cytomegalovirus infection. Findings of the study overall: Carriers of CMV plus the relevant HLA were identified by cumulative public TCR beta family frequency.

J was trimmed by 4 bases and V by 4 bases; bases with no gene match: 7. Germline V gene lookup returns CDR1 SGHTA and CDR2 FQGNSA. This CDR3 spans 15 amino acids. This clonotype was recorded many times. The antigen remains unidentified. A single record per CDR3 protein comes from TCRdb applying MiXCR to the reads. Among about 260,000 distinct CDR3 sequences listed, 8% to 9.5% were seen once. The receptor was isolated from a human donor in good health (CMV status not recorded). Some clones in this sample may be carry-over from other donors' samples. The sequenced sample consisted of PBMCs. The V and J genes are TRBV7-2 and TRBJ2-5, with 9 bases aligning to TRBD1. The CDR3 DNA reads as TGTGCCAGCAGCTCCGGGACAGGGTTCGGAGAGACCCAGTACTTC. Protein sequence: CASSSGTGFGETQYF.